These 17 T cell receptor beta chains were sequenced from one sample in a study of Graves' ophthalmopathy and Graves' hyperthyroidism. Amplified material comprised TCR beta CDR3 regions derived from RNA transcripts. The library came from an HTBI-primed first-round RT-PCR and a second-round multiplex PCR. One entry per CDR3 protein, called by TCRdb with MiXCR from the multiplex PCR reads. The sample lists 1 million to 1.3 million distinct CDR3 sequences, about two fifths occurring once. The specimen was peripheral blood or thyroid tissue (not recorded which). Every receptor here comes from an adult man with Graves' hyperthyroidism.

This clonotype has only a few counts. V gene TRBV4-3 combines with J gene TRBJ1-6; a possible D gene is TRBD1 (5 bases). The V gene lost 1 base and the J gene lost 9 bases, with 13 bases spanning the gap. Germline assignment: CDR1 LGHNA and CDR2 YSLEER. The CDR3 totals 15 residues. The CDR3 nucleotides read TGCGCCAGCAGCCAAGTAGGGACTTCGACTTCACCCCTCCACTTT. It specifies CASSQVGTSTSPLHF.

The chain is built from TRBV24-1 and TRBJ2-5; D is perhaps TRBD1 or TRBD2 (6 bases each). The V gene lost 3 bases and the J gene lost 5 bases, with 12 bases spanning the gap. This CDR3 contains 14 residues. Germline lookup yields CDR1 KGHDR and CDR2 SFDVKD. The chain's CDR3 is CATSDRGAKETQYF. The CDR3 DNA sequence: TGTGCCACCAGTGATAGGGGGGCTAAGGAGACCCAGTACTTC.

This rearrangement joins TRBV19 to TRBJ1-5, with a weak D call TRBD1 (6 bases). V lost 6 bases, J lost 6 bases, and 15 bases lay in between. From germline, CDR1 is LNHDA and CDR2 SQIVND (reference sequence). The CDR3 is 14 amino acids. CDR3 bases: TGTGCCAGTAGCAGGGACATGGCAGGTCAGCCCCAGCATTTT. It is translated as CASSRDMAGQPQHF.

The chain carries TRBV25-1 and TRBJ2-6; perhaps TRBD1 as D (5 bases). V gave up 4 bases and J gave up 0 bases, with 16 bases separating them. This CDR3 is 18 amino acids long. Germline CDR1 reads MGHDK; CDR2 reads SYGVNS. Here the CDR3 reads CASSAQGGTISGANVLTF. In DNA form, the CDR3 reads TGTGCCAGCAGTGCGCAGGGTGGTACAATCTCTGGGGCCAACGTCCTGACTTTC.

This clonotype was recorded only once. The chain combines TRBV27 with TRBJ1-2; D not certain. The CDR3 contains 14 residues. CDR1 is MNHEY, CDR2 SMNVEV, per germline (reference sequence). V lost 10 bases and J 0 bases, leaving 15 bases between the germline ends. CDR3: CATGRANTNYGYTF. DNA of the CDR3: TGTGCCACCGGACGAGCTAACACTAACTATGGCTACACCTTC.

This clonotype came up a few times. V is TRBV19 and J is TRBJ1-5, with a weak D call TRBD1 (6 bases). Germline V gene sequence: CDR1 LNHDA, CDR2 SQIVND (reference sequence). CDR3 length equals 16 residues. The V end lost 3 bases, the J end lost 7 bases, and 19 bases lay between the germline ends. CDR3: CASSMVRGGAWQPQHF. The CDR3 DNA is TGTGCCAGTAGTATGGTTCGGGGGGGGGCATGGCAGCCCCAGCATTTT.

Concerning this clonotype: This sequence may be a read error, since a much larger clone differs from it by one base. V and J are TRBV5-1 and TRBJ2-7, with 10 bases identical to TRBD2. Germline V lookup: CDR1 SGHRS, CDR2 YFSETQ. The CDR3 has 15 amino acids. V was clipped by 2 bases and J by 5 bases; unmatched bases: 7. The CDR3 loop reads CASSFLRLAGDEQYF. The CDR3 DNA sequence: TGCGCCAGCAGCTTTTTGAGGCTAGCGGGAGACGAGCAGTACTTC. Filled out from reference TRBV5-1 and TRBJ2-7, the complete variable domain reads KAGVTQTPRYLIKTRGQQVTLSCSPISGHRSVSWYQQTPGQGLQFLFEYFSETQRNKGNFPGRFSGRQFSNSRSEMNVSTLELGDSALYLCASSFLRLAGDEQYFGPGTRLTVT.

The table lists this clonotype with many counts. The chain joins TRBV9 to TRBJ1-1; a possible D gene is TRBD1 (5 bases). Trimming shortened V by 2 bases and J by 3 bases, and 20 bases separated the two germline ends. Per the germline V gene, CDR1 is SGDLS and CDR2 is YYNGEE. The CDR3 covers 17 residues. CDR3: CASSVGGAERGDTEAFF. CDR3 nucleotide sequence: TGTGCCAGCAGCGTTGGAGGAGCGGAGCGAGGGGACACTGAAGCTTTCTTT. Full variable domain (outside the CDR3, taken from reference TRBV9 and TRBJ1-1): DSGVTQTPKHLITATGQRVTLRCSPRSGDLSVYWYQQSLDQGLQFLIQYYNGEERAKGNILERFSAQQFPDLHSELNLSSLELGDSALYFCASSVGGAERGDTEAFFGQGTRLTVV.

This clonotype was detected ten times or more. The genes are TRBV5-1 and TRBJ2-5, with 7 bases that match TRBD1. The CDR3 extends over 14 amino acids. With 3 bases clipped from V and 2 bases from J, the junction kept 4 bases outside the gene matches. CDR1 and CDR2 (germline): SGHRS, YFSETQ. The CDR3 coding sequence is TGCGCCAGCAGCTCCGACAGGGAACAAGAGACCCAGTACTTC. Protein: CASSSDREQETQYF.

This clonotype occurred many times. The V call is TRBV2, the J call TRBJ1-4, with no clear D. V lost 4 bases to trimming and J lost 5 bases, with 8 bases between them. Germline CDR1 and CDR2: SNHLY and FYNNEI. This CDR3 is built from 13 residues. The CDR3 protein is CASSVILNEKLFF. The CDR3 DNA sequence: TGTGCCAGCAGTGTTATTCTGAATGAAAAACTGTTTTTT.

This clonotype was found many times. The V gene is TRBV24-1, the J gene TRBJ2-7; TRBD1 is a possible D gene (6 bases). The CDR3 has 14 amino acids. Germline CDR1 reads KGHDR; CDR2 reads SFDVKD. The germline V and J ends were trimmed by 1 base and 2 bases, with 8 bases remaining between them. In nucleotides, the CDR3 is TGTGCCACCAGTGATTTTGACAGGCCCTACGAGCAGTACTTC. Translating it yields CATSDFDRPYEQYF.

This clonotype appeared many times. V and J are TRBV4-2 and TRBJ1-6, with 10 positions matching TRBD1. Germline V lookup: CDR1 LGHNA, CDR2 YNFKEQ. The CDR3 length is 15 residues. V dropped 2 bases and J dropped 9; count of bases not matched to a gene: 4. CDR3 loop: CASSQYGTGVSPLHF. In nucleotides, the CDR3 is TGTGCCAGCAGCCAATATGGGACAGGGGTTTCACCCCTCCACTTT.

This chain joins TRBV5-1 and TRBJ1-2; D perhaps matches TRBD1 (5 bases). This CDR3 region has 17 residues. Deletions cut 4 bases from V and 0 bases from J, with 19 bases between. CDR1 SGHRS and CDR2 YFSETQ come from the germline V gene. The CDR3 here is CASSITYRSSTNYGYTF. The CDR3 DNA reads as TGCGCCAGCAGCATAACGTACAGGAGTTCCACTAACTATGGCTACACCTTC.

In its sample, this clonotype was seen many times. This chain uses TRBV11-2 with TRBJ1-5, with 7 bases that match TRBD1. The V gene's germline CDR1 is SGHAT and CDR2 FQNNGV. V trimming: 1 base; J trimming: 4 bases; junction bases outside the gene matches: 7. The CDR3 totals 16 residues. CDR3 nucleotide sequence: TGTGCCAGCAGCTTAGCGGCAAAGGGGGCGAATCAGCCCCAGCATTTT. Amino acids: CASSLAAKGANQPQHF.

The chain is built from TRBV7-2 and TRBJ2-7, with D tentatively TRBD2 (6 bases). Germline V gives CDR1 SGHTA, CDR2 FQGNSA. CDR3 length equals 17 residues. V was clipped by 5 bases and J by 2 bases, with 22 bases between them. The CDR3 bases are TGTGCCAGCAGCCCACTTGGAGGGGCTTGGACCACCTACGAGCAGTACTTC. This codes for CASSPLGGAWTTYEQYF.

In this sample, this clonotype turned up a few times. CDR3 coding DNA: TGTGCCAGCAGCTTGCCAGGGAGGGTAGAGACCCAGTACTTC. It yields the protein CASSLPGRVETQYF. V gene TRBV5-5 combines with J gene TRBJ2-5, with 7 bases lining up with TRBD2. The J segment lost 4 bases and the V segment lost 1 base, leaving 4 bases of the junction unmatched. The CDR3 is made up of 14 amino acids. Germline values: CDR1 SGHKS, CDR2 YYEKEE (reference sequence).

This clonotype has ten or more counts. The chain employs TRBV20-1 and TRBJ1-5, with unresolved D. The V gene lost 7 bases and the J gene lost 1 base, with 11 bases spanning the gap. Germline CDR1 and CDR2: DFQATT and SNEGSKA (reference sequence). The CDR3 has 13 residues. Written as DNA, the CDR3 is TGCAGTGTCCCTCTCGGGAGCAATCAGCCCCAGCATTTT. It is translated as CSVPLGSNQPQHF.